This T cell receptor (beta chain) was identified in a study of identical twins. Between the trimmed V and J ends, which lost 0 bases and 5 bases, there was a span of 16 bases. CDR3 length: 16 amino acids. Germline V gives CDR1 MGHRA, CDR2 YSYEKL. Unique molecular identifiers were present on the cDNA, and a universal primer site came from template switching. TCRdb passed the 5' RACE reads through MiXCR, listing each CDR3 protein once. The sample includes around 370,000 distinct CDR3 sequences, 9% of them seen just once. This clonotype was observed at least ten times. The antigen is unknown. Findings and limits, study-wide: It was out-of-frame TCR alpha sharing in monozygotic twins that models underestimated. Conclusions were based on cross-sectional statistical analysis, without following the same donors.

Every one of the donors was a healthy Caucasian. The chain employs TRBV4-1 and TRBJ1-1; D perhaps matches TRBD1 (6 bases). Sequenced: naive T cells sorted from blood. The TCR was taken from a woman in her forties or fifties in good health. CDR3 loop: CASSQEDYREGTEAFF. CDR3 DNA: TGCGCCAGCAGCCAAGAGGACTACAGGGAGGGAACTGAAGCTTTCTTT.